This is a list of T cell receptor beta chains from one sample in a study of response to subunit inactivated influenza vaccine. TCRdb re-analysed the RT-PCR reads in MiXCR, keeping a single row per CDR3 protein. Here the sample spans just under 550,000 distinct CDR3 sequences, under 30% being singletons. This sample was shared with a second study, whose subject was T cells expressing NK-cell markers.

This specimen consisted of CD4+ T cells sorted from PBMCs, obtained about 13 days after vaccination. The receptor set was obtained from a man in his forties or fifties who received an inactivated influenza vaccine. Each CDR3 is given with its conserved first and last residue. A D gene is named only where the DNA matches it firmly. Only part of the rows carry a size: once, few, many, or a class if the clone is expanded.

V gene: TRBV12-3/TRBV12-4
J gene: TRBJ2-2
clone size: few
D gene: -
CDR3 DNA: TGTGCCAGCAGTTTCAGGGGCTCCAACACCGGGGAGCTGTTTTTT
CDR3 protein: CASSFRGSNTGELFF

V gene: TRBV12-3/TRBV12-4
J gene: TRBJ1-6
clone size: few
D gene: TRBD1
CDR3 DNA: TGTGCCAGCATCAAGACAGGGGGATTAGGCTCACCCCTCCACTTT
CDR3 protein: CASIKTGGLGSPLHF

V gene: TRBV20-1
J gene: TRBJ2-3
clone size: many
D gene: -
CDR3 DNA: TGCAGTGCTAGAGATGCTGTTAACACAGATACGCAGTATTTT
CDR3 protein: CSARDAVNTDTQYF

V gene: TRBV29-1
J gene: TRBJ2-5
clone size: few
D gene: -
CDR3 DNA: TGCAGCGTCCGGGACAAGCCCCCTCAAGAGACCCAGTACTTC
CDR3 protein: CSVRDKPPQETQYF

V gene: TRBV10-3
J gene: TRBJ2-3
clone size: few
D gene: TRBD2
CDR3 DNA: TGTGCCATCAATCCTAGCGGGAGAAGCACAGATACGCAGTATTTT
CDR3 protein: CAINPSGRSTDTQYF

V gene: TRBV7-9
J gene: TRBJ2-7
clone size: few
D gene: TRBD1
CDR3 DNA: TGTGCCAGCAGTCGAGCCGGGACAGGGGGGTACGAGCAGTACTTC
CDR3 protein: CASSRAGTGGYEQYF

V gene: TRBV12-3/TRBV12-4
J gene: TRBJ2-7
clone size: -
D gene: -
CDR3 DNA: TGTGCCAGCAGTACCCGTGGGGAGCAGTACTTC
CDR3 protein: CASSTRGEQYF

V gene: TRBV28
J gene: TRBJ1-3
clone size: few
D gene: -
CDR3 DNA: TGTGCCAGCAGTTTCTTCGGATTGACTGGAAACACCATATATTTT
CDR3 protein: CASSFFGLTGNTIYF

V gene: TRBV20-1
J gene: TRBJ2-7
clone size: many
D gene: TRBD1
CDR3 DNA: TGCAGCGTACAGGGGGAGGTATACGAGCAGTACTTC
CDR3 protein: CSVQGEVYEQYF

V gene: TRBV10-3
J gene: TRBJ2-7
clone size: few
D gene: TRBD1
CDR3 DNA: TGTGCCATCAGTGAGTCACCCGGGACAGGGATTCGTGGGTACGAGCAGTACTTC
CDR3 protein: CAISESPGTGIRGYEQYF

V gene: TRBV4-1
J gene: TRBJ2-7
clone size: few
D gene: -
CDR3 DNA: TGCGCCAGCAGCCAAGCCTGGTCCCGCGAGCAGTACTTC
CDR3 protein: CASSQAWSREQYF

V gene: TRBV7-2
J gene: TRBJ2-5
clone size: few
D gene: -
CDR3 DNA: TGTGCCAGCAGCTTAGAAGGAGAGGCCTGGGAGACCCAGTACTTC
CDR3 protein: CASSLEGEAWETQYF

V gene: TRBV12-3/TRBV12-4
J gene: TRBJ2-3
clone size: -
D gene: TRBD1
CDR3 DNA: TGTGCCAGCAGTGCTCGGGACAGGTCACTTTTCACAGATACGCAGTATTTT
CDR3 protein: CASSARDRSLFTDTQYF

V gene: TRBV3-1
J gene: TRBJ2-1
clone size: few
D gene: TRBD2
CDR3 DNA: TGTGCCAGCAGCCTGACGGGGGGGATGACTAGCGGGAGAATATATGAGCAGTTCTTC
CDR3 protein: CASSLTGGMTSGRIYEQFF

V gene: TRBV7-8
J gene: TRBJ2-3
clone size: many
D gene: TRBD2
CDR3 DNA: TGTGCCAGCAGCCCACGGGAGGGGAGCACAGATACGCAGTATTTT
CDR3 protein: CASSPREGSTDTQYF

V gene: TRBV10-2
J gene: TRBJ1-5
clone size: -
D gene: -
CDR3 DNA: TGCGCCAGCAGGTGGGGGGCGGGGCAGCCCCAGCATTTT
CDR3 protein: CASRWGAGQPQHF

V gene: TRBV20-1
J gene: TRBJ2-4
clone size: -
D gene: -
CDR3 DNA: TGCAGTGGGTGGATTGCAAACATTCAGTACTTC
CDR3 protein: CSGWIANIQYF

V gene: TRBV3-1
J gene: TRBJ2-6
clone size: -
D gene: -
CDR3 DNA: TGTGCCAGCAGCCCGACCGGGCGCTTCAACGTCCTGACTTTC
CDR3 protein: CASSPTGRFNVLTF

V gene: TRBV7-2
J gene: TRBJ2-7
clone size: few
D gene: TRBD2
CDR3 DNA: TGTGCCAGCAGCTTGAGGGCTAGCGGATACGAGCAGTACTTC
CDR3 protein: CASSLRASGYEQYF

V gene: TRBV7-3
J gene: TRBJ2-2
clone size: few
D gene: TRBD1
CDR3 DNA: TGTGCCAGCAGCGTTACAGGGGTCACCGGGGAGCTGTTTTTT
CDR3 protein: CASSVTGVTGELFF